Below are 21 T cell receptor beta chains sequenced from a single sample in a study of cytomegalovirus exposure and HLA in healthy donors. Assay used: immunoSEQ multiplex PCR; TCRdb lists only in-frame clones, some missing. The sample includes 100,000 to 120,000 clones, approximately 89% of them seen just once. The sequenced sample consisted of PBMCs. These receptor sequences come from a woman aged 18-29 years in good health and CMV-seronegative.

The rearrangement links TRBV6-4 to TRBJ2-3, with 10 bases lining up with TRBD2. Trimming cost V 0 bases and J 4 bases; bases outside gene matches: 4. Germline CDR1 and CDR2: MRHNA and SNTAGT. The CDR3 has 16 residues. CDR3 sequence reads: CASSDSSGRASDTQYF. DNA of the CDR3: TGTGCCAGCAGTGACTCCAGCGGGAGGGCTTCAGATACGCAGTATTTT.

The CDR3, as DNA: TGTGCCAGCAGCGCCCAGCGGGGGGTTGACATTCAGTACTTC. This gives the protein CASSAQRGVDIQYF. This chain uses TRBV6-1 with TRBJ2-4, with 9 positions matching TRBD2. CDR1 MNHNS and CDR2 SASEGT come from the germline V gene. The CDR3 contains 14 residues. V was pared by 6 bases and J by 8 bases, with 8 bases of the junction left unmatched.

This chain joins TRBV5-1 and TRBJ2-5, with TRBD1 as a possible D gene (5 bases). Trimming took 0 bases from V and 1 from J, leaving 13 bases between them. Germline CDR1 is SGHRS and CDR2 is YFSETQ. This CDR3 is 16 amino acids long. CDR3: CASSLGPTASQETQYF. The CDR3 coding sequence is TGCGCCAGCAGCTTGGGGCCGACAGCTTCCCAAGAGACCCAGTACTTC.

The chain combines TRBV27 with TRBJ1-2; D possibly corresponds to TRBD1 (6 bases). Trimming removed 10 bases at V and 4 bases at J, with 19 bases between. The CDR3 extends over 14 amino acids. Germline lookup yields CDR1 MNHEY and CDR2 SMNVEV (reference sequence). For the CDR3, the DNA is TGTGCCACTTCAACAGGGATTGTAGGCTATGGCTACACCTTC. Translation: CATSTGIVGYGYTF.

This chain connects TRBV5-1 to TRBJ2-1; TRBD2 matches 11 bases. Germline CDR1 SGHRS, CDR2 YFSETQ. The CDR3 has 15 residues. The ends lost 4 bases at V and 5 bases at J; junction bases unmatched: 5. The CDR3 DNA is TGCGCCAGCAGCCTGGGACTAGCGGAAAACAATGAGCAGTTCTTC. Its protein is CASSLGLAENNEQFF.

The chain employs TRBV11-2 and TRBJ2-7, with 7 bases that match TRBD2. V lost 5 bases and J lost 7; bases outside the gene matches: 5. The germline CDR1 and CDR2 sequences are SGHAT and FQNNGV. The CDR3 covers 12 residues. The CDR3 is CASSLIAGEQYF. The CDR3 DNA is TGTGCCAGCAGCCTCATAGCGGGTGAGCAGTACTTC.

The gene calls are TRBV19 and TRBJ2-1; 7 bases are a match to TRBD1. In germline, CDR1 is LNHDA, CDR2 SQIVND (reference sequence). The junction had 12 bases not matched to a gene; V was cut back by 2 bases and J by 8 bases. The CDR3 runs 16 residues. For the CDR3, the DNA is TGTGCCAGTAGTATACTCCCAGGAACACAGGGGTATGAGCAGTTCTTC. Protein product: CASSILPGTQGYEQFF.

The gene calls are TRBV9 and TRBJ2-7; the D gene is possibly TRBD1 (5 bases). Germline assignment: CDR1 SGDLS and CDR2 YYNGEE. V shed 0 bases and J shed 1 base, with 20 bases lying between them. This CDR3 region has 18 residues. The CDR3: CASSVGVSVQGVSYEQYF. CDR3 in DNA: TGTGCCAGCAGCGTAGGAGTATCAGTCCAAGGGGTATCCTACGAGCAGTACTTC.

CDR3 amino acids: CASTPAGRPNEKLFF. For the CDR3, the DNA is TGTGCCAGCACCCCGGCGGGGCGGCCTAATGAAAAACTGTTTTTT. This chain joins TRBV28 and TRBJ1-4; a weak D match, TRBD1 (5 bases). The CDR3 runs 15 residues. Germline CDR1 and CDR2: MDHEN and SYDVKM. Trimming shortened V by 7 bases and J by 3 bases, and 15 bases separated the two germline ends.

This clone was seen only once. The CDR3 here is CASSSLGLAGGPGANVLTF. The CDR3 bases are TGTGCCAGCAGCTCTTTAGGACTAGCGGGAGGTCCTGGGGCCAACGTCCTGACTTTC. This rearrangement joins TRBV11-2 to TRBJ2-6, with 14 positions matching TRBD2. The CDR3 contains 19 residues. The V gene's germline CDR1 is SGHAT and CDR2 FQNNGV. Unmatched junction bases numbered 7, after V lost 4 bases and J lost 2 bases.

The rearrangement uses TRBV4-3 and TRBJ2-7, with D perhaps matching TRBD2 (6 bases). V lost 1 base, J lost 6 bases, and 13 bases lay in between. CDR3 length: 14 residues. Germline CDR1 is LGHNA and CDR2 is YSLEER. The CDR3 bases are TGCGCCAGCAGCCAAGGCGTAACAGCGGGCGAGCAGTACTTC. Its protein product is CASSQGVTAGEQYF.

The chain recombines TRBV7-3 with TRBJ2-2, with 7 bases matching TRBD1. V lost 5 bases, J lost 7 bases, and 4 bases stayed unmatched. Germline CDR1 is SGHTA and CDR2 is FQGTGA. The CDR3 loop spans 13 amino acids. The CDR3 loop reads CASSPRQGGELFF. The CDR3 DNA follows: TGTGCCAGCAGCCCCCGACAGGGCGGGGAGCTGTTTTTT. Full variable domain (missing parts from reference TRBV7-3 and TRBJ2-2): GAGVSQTPSNKVTEKGKYVELRCDPISGHTALYWYRQSLGQGPEFLIYFQGTGAADDSGLPNDRFFAVRPEGSVSTLKIQRTERGDSAVYLCASSPRQGGELFFGEGSRLTVL.

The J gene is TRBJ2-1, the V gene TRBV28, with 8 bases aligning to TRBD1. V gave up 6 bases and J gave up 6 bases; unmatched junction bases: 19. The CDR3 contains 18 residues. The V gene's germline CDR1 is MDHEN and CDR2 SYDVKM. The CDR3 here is CASSSTLYQGAFGNEQFF. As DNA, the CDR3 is TGTGCCAGCAGCTCGACCCTTTATCAGGGGGCGTTCGGCAATGAGCAGTTCTTC.

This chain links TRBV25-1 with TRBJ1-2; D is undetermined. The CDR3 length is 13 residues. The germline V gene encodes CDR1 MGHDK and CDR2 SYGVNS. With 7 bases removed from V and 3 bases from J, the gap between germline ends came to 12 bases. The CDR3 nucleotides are TGTGCCAGCACATCAGAAAAGTACTATGGCTACACCTTC. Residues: CASTSEKYYGYTF.

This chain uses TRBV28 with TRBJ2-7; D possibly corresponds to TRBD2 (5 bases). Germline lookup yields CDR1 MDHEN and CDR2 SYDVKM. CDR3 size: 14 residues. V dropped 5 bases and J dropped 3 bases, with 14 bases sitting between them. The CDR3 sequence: CASSLYGVHYEQYF. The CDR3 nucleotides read TGTGCCAGCAGTCTATACGGGGTACACTACGAGCAGTACTTC.

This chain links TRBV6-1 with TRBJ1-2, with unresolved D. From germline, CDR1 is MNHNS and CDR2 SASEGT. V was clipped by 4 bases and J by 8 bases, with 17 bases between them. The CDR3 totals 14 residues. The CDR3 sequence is CASSGGVRGKGYTF. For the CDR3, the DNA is TGTGCCAGCAGTGGGGGAGTTCGTGGGAAAGGCTACACCTTC.

CDR3 region: CASSFRVAGSTDTQYF. The CDR3 bases are TGTGCCAGCAGCTTCCGGGTAGCGGGGAGCACAGATACGCAGTATTTT. This chain uses TRBV7-9 with TRBJ2-3; 8 nucleotides match TRBD2. The trim removed 3 bases at V and 0 bases at J, leaving 5 bases unmatched. The germline gives CDR1 SEHNR, CDR2 FQNEAQ (reference sequence). The CDR3 is 16 residues long.

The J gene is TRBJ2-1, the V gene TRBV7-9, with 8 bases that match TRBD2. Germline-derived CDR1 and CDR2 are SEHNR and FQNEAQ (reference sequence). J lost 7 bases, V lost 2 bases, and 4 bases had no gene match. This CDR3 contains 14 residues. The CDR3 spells CASSLPSGSNEQFF. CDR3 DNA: TGTGCCAGCAGCTTACCTAGCGGGTCTAATGAGCAGTTCTTC. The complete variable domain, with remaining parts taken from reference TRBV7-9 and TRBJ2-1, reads DTGVSQNPRHKITKRGQNVTFRCDPISEHNRLYWYRQTLGQGPEFLTYFQNEAQLEKSRLLSDRFSAERPKGSFSTLEIQRTEQGDSAMYLCASSLPSGSNEQFFGPGTRLTVL.

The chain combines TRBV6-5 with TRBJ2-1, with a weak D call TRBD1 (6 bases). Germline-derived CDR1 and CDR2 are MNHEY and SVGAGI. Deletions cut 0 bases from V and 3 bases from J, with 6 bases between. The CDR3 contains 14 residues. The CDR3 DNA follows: TGTGCCAGCAGTTACTCGGACAGCTACAATGAGCAGTTCTTC. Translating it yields CASSYSDSYNEQFF.

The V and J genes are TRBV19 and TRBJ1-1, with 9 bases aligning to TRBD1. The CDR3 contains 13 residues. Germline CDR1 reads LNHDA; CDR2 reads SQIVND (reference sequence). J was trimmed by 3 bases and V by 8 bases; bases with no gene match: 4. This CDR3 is CASAGTGYTEAFF. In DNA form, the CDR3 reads TGTGCCAGTGCCGGGACAGGGTACACTGAAGCTTTCTTT. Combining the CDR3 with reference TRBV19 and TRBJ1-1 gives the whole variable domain DGGITQSPKYLFRKEGQNVTLSCEQNLNHDAMYWYRQDPGQGLRLIYYSQIVNDFQKGDIAEGYSVSREKKESFPLTVTSAQKNPTAFYLCASAGTGYTEAFFGQGTRLTVV.

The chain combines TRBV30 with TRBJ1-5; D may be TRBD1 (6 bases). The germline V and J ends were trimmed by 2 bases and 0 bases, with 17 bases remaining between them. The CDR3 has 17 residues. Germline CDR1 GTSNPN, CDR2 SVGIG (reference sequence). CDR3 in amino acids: CAWSSPTGRYSNQPQHF. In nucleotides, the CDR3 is TGTGCCTGGAGTTCGCCGACAGGCCGCTATAGCAATCAGCCCCAGCATTTT.